This T cell receptor (beta chain) appears in the sequencing data of a study of T cells after yellow fever vaccination. The study, taken as a whole, reports: A weaker but faster secondary response was observed, peaking on day 5 versus 15.

CDR1 ENHRY and CDR2 SYGVKD come from the germline V gene. V was clipped by 4 bases and J by 3 bases, with 6 bases between them. The CDR3 is 12 residues long. This clonotype was observed at least ten times. Its antigen is still unknown. TCRdb reprocessed the 5' RACE reads with MiXCR, giving one entry per CDR3 protein. This table has some 290,000 distinct CDR3 sequences, roughly 10% appearing once. The clonotype was recovered from a young man who received the YFV17D yellow fever vaccine. The material was CD4+ T cells sorted from PBMCs, obtained 45 days after the yellow fever booster vaccination. This chain uses TRBV10-3 with TRBJ2-5; D is unclear. CDR3 residues: CAISGQEETQYF. CDR3 DNA sequence: TGTGCCATCAGTGGCCAGGAAGAGACCCAGTACTTC.